What follows is one T cell receptor beta chain and its context. This receptor's antigen is unknown. No much larger clonotype is one base removed from it; base qualities were not supplied. Library generation was performed with the immunoSEQ multiplex PCR assay. Held by TCRdb, this immuneACCESS table contains in-frame sequences only and omits some clones. Under half of the omission traces to an unresolved V gene where checked; the cause of the rest is unknown. The table for this sample lists tens of thousands of clones; just over 90% of them were counted only once. About 3.9% of the sample is in the top ten clones. Germline trimming: 6 bases from V, 2 bases from J; junction bases outside gene matches: 15. From its cysteine to its phenylalanine, the CDR3 spans 18 amino acids. Of all the DNA, just the CDR3 is kept, 54 bases in frame from base 1. In the germline V gene, CDR1 corresponds to MDHEN and CDR2 to SYDVKM.

These data come from a study of T cell changes during pregnancy in multiple sclerosis (dated by TCRdb to the late 2010s). Regarding the complete study: In women with multiple sclerosis, the researchers looked at how the T cell repertoire shifted as pregnancy progressed.

The sequence is built from TRBV28 and TRBJ1-4, and TRBD1 aligns with 7 junction nucleotides. Sequenced here: CD8+ T cells from peripheral blood mononuclear cells, sampled in the second trimester of pregnancy. This clonotype was obtained from a female donor with multiple sclerosis, enrolled in a pregnancy study. The sequenced DNA is TGTGCCAGCAGCTTAGGACAGGCAAATTTTGGGACTAATGAAAAACTGTTTTTT. This sequence encodes CASSLGQANFGTNEKLFF.